This TCR beta chain was identified during a study of T cells in Graves' hyperthyroidism and ophthalmopathy (dated by TCRdb to between 2017 and 2020). Regarding the complete study: Peripheral blood samples were taken at initial diagnosis, before any treatment was given. The 90 or so discovery patients were randomly split 7:3 into training and test sets. The study also compared thyroid tissue and blood T-cell repertoires from several Graves' hyperthyroidism patients. The paper reports TCR Vbeta CDR3 sequencing of 130 to 150 peripheral blood samples: approximately 41 ophthalmopathy, under 80 hyperthyroidism and approximately 17 progressor patients. After sampling, hyperthyroidism patients received methimazole starting at 30 mg daily, and ophthalmopathy patients received high-dose intravenous methylprednisolone. Prospective prediction of ophthalmopathy was tested in an independent validation cohort consisting of 18 hyperthyroidism patients and approximately 16 patients who later progressed to ophthalmopathy. To identify TCR V-J signatures that set the groups apart, the researchers used a discovery cohort of more than 95 patients, made up of roughly 40 with Graves' ophthalmopathy and approximately 57 with stable Graves' hyperthyroidism. What the research found in general, with its limitations: A 13 V-J signature model separated ophthalmopathy from stable hyperthyroidism, with around 88% sensitivity and 81% to 82% specificity in cross-validation and 80%/75% in testing. In validation, the model predicted progression to ophthalmopathy a median of roughly 6.2 months before onset, with 65% to 71% sensitivity and 72.22% specificity. Most expanded thyroid clonotypes (frequency above 0.001) were also detected in blood, suggesting blood repertoires may reflect thyroid immune responses. No statistical method was used to fix the sample size in advance, and group allocation was not hidden from the investigators.

Ophthalmopathy patients had moderately to severely active disease, Clinical Activity Score of at least 3, NOSPECS grade of at least 4, and duration under 3 months. Patients with uncontrolled infections, other autoimmune diseases, pregnancy or lactation were excluded. Diagnoses were established on the basis of clinical symptoms, serum thyroxine and TRAb, thyroid ultrasound, and orbital computed tomography. PBMCs were separated from under 12 ml of fresh peripheral blood using Ficoll-Paque density gradient centrifugation. Trizol reagent was used to extract total RNA, and RNA quality was then checked on an Agilent 2100 Bioanalyzer. In this sample, this clonotype turned up many times. Which antigen it targets is not known. The sample holds no much larger clone one base away, and base qualities are not on file. V is cut back by 8 bases and J by 4 bases, with 11 bases in the junction unmatched. The CDR3 has 17 amino acids, counting the end cysteine and phenylalanine. Left in the record is the CDR3 DNA by itself, 51 bases read in frame from the first base.

The TCR beta CDR3 regions were amplified from RNA transcripts. The first round of RT-PCR for the TCR CDR3 was performed with the HTBI primer set and the Qiagen OneStep RT-PCR kit. The libraries were constructed in a second round of multiplex PCR and then size-selected and purified. Libraries were sequenced paired-end with 100 bp reads on an Illumina HiSeq2000. Concerning the study's data processing: Raw data were processed with SOAPnuke, discarding reads with adapters, uncalled bases, mean Phred below 15, or no exact constant-primer or identifier match. High-quality paired reads were merged with COPE v1.2.5, and unique nucleotide sequences were defined as clonotypes. MiTCR v1.1 was used to align clonotypes to the IMGT TRBV, TRBD and TRBJ reference segments. Analysis was restricted to V-J combinations with a frequency above 0.0001, which covered roughly 99% of repertoires. The TCS score was defined as F50 (clonal expansion) divided by E x V (chaos), with BLOSUM62-based TCRdist calculated between CDR3 peptides within each V-J. Welch's t-statistics and random forest reduced 500 to 550 V-J features to about 13, which were used in a naive Bayes classifier (R e1071). The similarity between thyroid and blood repertoires was quantified using the Morisita-Horn index. Through fastp at Q25 and MiXCR, TCRdb rebuilt clones from the public reads, retaining in-frame beta chains. Rows with one shared CDR3 protein collapse into an entry with the most common genes and DNA. It is TCRdb's table, rather than the study itself, that gives the V and J calls and clone size. Present in this sample are 550,000 to 700,000 distinct CDR3 sequences, 14% to 15% of which were seen just once. The leading ten clones occupy about 4% of the sample.

This sequence was found in a woman between 35 and 50 years old with Graves' ophthalmopathy. Sequencing was carried out using blood. The sequence joins TRBV12-3 or TRBV12-4 to TRBJ2-7; 16 junctional bases match TRBD2. The CDR3: CASGQGRGLAGGYEQYF. The DNA is TGTGCCAGCGGCCAAGGGAGGGGACTAGCGGGAGGGTACGAGCAGTACTTC.